One and the same sample provided the 9 T cell receptor beta chains below, sequenced in a study of shared clonotypes between healthy human individuals. Terminally differentiated effector memory CD45RA+ cells were excluded by CCR7 positive selection of CD45RO-negative cells. Clones were read by immunoSEQ multiplex PCR, and TCRdb kept only the in-frame ones, dropping some. The sample consists of nearly 600,000 clones, 95% to 96% of them appearing once. The sample was naive CD8+ T cells sorted from blood. These receptors were obtained from a woman in her 30s in good health.

This clone was counted a few times. The J gene is TRBJ2-1, the V gene TRBV7-9; unclear D gene. CDR1 is SEHNR, CDR2 FQNEAQ, per germline (reference sequence). Trimming removed 3 bases from V and 6 bases from J, with 6 bases in between. The CDR3 spans 12 residues. This chain's CDR3 is CASSFERNEQFF. The CDR3, as DNA: TGTGCCAGCAGCTTTGAGCGCAATGAGCAGTTCTTC. Full variable domain (outside the CDR3, taken from reference TRBV7-9 and TRBJ2-1): DTGVSQNPRHKITKRGQNVTFRCDPISEHNRLYWYRQTLGQGPEFLTYFQNEAQLEKSRLLSDRFSAERPKGSFSTLEIQRTEQGDSAMYLCASSFERNEQFFGPGTRLTVL.

The gene calls are TRBV14 and TRBJ2-1; TRBD1 might be the D (6 bases). V lost 1 base to trimming and J lost 6 bases, with 13 bases between them. The length of the CDR3 is 15 residues. Per the germline V gene, CDR1 is SGHDN and CDR2 is FVKESK. The DNA of the CDR3 is TGTGCCAGCAGCCAAGGCCCGGGACACCTCAATGAGCAGTTCTTC. Amino acid sequence: CASSQGPGHLNEQFF.

With respect to this clone: This sample includes further DNA sequences coding for the same CDR3. The V gene is TRBV7-8, the J gene TRBJ2-3; 10 bases match TRBD2. The CDR3 has 16 amino acids. Trimming cost V 0 bases and J 1 base; bases outside gene matches: 1. Germline loops: CDR1 SGHVS, CDR2 FQNEAQ. This CDR3 reads CASSLALAGGTDTQYF. CDR3 sequence (DNA): TGTGCCAGCAGCTTAGCTCTAGCGGGAGGCACAGATACGCAGTATTTT.

The chain carries TRBV13 and TRBJ1-5; perhaps TRBD1 as D (5 bases). Germline CDR1 PRHDT, CDR2 FYEKMQ (reference sequence). The ends were cut back, 3 bases at V and 0 bases at J, with 15 bases in the middle. The CDR3 covers 17 residues. The CDR3 spells CASSFTGAPYSNQPQHF. CDR3 DNA sequence: TGTGCCAGCAGCTTTACCGGGGCCCCTTATAGCAATCAGCCCCAGCATTTT.

CDR3 in amino acids: CASSVAGVTYEQYF. CDR3 DNA sequence: TGTGCCAGCAGTGTAGCGGGAGTAACCTACGAGCAGTACTTC. The chain combines TRBV2 with TRBJ2-7, with 9 nucleotides matching TRBD2. Looked up from germline, CDR1 is SNHLY and CDR2 is FYNNEI. V lost 4 bases, J lost 2 bases, and 3 bases stayed unmatched. This CDR3 spans 14 amino acids.

The chain recombines TRBV19 with TRBJ2-7; TRBD1 is a possible D gene (6 bases). Germline V CDR1 and CDR2: LNHDA, SQIVND (reference sequence). CDR3 size: 19 residues. V gave up 2 bases and J gave up 1 base, with 24 bases separating them. CDR3 loop: CASSIIVGRGQHDSYEQYF. CDR3 DNA: TGTGCCAGTAGTATAATCGTCGGAAGAGGACAGCACGATTCCTACGAGCAGTACTTC.

This chain links TRBV5-4 with TRBJ1-2, with TRBD1 identical over 8 bases. Per germline, CDR1 SGHNT and CDR2 YYREEE (reference sequence). The ends lost 4 bases at V and 0 bases at J; junction bases unmatched: 8. This CDR3 is 16 amino acids long. The CDR3 DNA is TGTGCCAGCAGCCCCCGGGACAGGACCTCTAACTATGGCTACACCTTC. It yields the protein CASSPRDRTSNYGYTF.

The chain employs TRBV28 and TRBJ2-7; D not certain. The germline CDR1 and CDR2 sequences are MDHEN and SYDVKM. The CDR3 contains 14 residues. Trimming took off 7 bases at V and 6 bases at J, with 19 bases between the two ends. CDR3 residues: CASTPGWGLSEQYF. The CDR3 DNA reads as TGTGCCAGCACTCCCGGGTGGGGTTTGAGCGAGCAGTACTTC.

Comment on this clone: Other DNA variants within this sample encode the same CDR3. The V and J genes are TRBV20-1 and TRBJ2-7; no definite D call. CDR1 and CDR2 (germline): DFQATT, SNEGSKA (reference sequence). V gave up 6 bases and J gave up 0 bases, with 6 bases separating them. The CDR3 is 11 residues long. The CDR3 reads CSAHNSYEQYF. CDR3 sequence (DNA): TGCAGTGCCCACAACTCCTACGAGCAGTACTTC.